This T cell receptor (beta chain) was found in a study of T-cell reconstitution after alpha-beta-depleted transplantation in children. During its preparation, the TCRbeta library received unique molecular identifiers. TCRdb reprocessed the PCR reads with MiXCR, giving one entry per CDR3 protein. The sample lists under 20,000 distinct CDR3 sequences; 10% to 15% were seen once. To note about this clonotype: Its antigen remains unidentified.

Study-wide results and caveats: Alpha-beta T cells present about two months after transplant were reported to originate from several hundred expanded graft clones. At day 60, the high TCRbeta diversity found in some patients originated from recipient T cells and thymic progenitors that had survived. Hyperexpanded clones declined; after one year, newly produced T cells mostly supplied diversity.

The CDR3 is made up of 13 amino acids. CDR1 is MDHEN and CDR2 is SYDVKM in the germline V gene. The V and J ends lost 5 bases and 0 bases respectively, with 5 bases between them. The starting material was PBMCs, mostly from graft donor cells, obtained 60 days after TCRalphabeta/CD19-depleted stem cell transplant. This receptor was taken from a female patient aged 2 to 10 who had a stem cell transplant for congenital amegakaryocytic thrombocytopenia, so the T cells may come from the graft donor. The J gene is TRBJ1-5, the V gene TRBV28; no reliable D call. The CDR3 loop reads CASSPPSNQPQHF. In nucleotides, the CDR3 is TGTGCCAGCAGTCCCCCTAGCAATCAGCCCCAGCATTTT.